These T cell receptor beta chains were read from a single sample in a study of OX40 agonist ivuxolimab in advanced cancers. The repertoire was sequenced with immunoSEQ multiplex PCR; TCRdb's copy has only in-frame clones and lacks some. The profile shows about 41,000 clones, approximately 80% of them singletons. The specimen was CD4+ or CD8+ T cells sorted from blood, collected in a trial of the OX40 agonist ivuxolimab. These receptors originate from an adult with an advanced solid tumor such as melanoma, head and neck, liver or kidney cancer. Both conserved end residues are part of each CDR3. A D gene is named only where the DNA matches it firmly. Expanded clones are given a class, and other clones once, few, many or no size at all.

J gene	V gene	clone size	D gene	CDR3 DNA	CDR3 protein
TRBJ1-3	TRBV5-5	-	-	TGTGCCAGCAGCTTGGAGTTTTTAGGGGTCGGCTCTGGAAACACCATATATTTT	CASSLEFLGVGSGNTIYF
TRBJ2-7	TRBV6-5	-	-	TGTGCCAGCAGTTACTCGATGTCCGGGACCGAGCAGTACTTC	CASSYSMSGTEQYF
TRBJ1-1	TRBV6-5	-	-	TGTGCCAGCAGTTACGTGGGGGAAACTGAAGCTTTCTTT	CASSYVGETEAFF
TRBJ2-7	TRBV7-7	-	TRBD1	TGTGCCAGCAGCCCCGAGGGACAGGGTCGGTCCGAGCAGTACTTC	CASSPEGQGRSEQYF
TRBJ2-7	TRBV5-6	once	TRBD2	TGTGCCAGCAGCCCTGGTGGGCTAGCGGGGAGTATAAAGCAGTACTTC	CASSPGGLAGSIKQYF
TRBJ1-5	TRBV19	few	-	TGTGCCAGTAAAGGGGTTTTTCGCAATCAGCCCCAGCATTTT	CASKGVFRNQPQHF
TRBJ1-2	TRBV9	-	-	TGTGCCAGCAGCGCTACGGGACTACTTCTTTATGGCTACACCTTC	CASSATGLLLYGYTF
TRBJ1-1	TRBV7-3	-	-	TGTGCCAGCAGCCGACAGGCTAACACTGAAGCTTTCTTT	CASSRQANTEAFF
TRBJ2-3	TRBV7-2	-	TRBD1	TGTGCCAGCAGCCTCCGGGACAGTAGCACAGATACGCAGTATTTT	CASSLRDSSTDTQYF
TRBJ2-3	TRBV5-1	-	-	TGCGCCAGCAGCTATAGCTTGGTAGACCGGAATTCAGATACGCAGTATTTT	CASSYSLVDRNSDTQYF
TRBJ2-1	TRBV5-6	-	-	TGTGCCAGCAGCTTGAGTCTTCGCGGGGAGCAGTTCTTC	CASSLSLRGEQFF
TRBJ2-1	TRBV2	-	-	TGTGCCAGCAGTGGGGGGCCCTCCTACAATGAGCAGTTCTTC	CASSGGPSYNEQFF
TRBJ1-5	TRBV7-8	-	TRBD1	TGTGCCAGCAGCTTTCGTAGAGCCGGGACAGGGGGCGATCATAGCAATCAGCCCCAGCATTTT	CASSFRRAGTGGDHSNQPQHF
TRBJ1-1	TRBV4-2	-	-	TGTGCCAGCAGCCAGTTACAGGGTGGTATCACTGAAGCTTTCTTT	CASSQLQGGITEAFF